This note documents a single TCR beta chain sequence. The antigen is unknown. This sample stems from a study of shared clonotypes between healthy human individuals. Regarding the study as a whole: Generally, naive subsets (rather than memory subsets) showed larger estimated richness.

CD45RO-negative, CCR7-positively selected cells formed the naive CD8 fraction, excluding terminally differentiated effector memory CD45RA+ cells. The CDR3 runs 14 residues. V lost 1 base to trimming and J lost 8 bases, with 14 bases between them. CDR1 is SNHLY and CDR2 is FYNNEI in the germline V gene. Once extracted for a subset, genomic DNA was divided evenly among several immunoSEQ plates. Generated by immunoSEQ multiplex PCR, the TCRdb table keeps only in-frame clones and is missing some. The data contain some 2,100,000 clones, about 92% of them singletons. The V gene is TRBV2, the J gene TRBJ1-1; D may be TRBD1 (6 bases). This sequence originates from a man between 18 and 35 years old in good health. Some clones in this sample may be carry-over from other donors' samples. The sample comprised naive CD8+ T cells from PBMCs. The CDR3 protein is CASSEVVMGTEAFF. The CDR3 DNA sequence: TGTGCCAGCAGTGAAGTTGTTATGGGGACAGAAGCTTTCTTT.